What follows are 25 T cell receptor beta chains derived from one specimen sequenced in a study of blood T cell repertoires in COVID-19 (dated by TCRdb to the early 2020s). The library was obtained by the immunoSEQ multiplex PCR assay. TCRdb holds this immuneACCESS table with in-frame rearrangements only. Some clones are missing; in checked studies, unresolved V genes explain under half, and the rest has no known cause. The sample data list over 450,000 clones, and 80% to 90% of these were observed just once. The leading ten clones occupy around 0.9% of the sample. The sample was peripheral blood. Receptors were obtained from a man between 18 and 29 years old with COVID-19, enrolled during active disease.

The chain recombines TRBV2 with TRBJ2-7, with D hard to call. The ends were cut back, 5 bases at V and 6 bases at J, with 14 bases in the middle. The CDR3 is 13 residues long. Germline CDR1 is SNHLY and CDR2 is FYNNEI. The CDR3 DNA follows: TGTGCCAGCAGTATACTCACGGGTAGCGAGCAGTACTTC. As protein: CASSILTGSEQYF.

The chain joins TRBV5-1 to TRBJ1-1, with 10 bases that match TRBD1. CDR1 and CDR2 (germline): SGHRS, YFSETQ. The V gene end was trimmed by 0 bases and the J gene end by 0 bases; junction bases not matched to a gene: 5. The CDR3 extends over 17 amino acids. Here the CDR3 reads CASSLGDRGSLNTEAFF. In DNA form, the CDR3 reads TGCGCCAGCAGCTTGGGGGACAGGGGATCACTGAACACTGAAGCTTTCTTT. The full variable domain, its missing parts supplied by reference TRBV5-1 and TRBJ1-1, is KAGVTQTPRYLIKTRGQQVTLSCSPISGHRSVSWYQQTPGQGLQFLFEYFSETQRNKGNFPGRFSGRQFSNSRSEMNVSTLELGDSALYLCASSLGDRGSLNTEAFFGQGTRLTVV.

The chain combines TRBV7-9 with TRBJ1-6; D is uncertain. The CDR3 sequence is 13 residues long. The V end was cut by 5 bases, the J end by 8 bases, with 10 bases between. Germline V lookup: CDR1 SEHNR, CDR2 FQNEAQ (reference sequence). In DNA, the CDR3 is TGTGCCAGCAGCCCTGGCTCCGATTCACCCCTCCACTTT. As protein: CASSPGSDSPLHF.

V is TRBV11-2 and J is TRBJ2-7, with a weak D call TRBD2 (6 bases). Per germline, CDR1 SGHAT and CDR2 FQNNGV. The V and J ends lost 5 bases and 0 bases respectively, with 17 bases between them. CDR3 length equals 16 residues. CDR3 bases: TGTGCCAGCAGCCAAGTCGGGACTCACAACTCCTACGAGCAGTACTTC. Translation gives CASSQVGTHNSYEQYF.

The chain carries TRBV30 and TRBJ1-1; D is ambiguous. Germline CDR1 and CDR2: GTSNPN and SVGIG (reference sequence). V lost 7 bases to trimming and J lost 0 bases, with 12 bases between them. CDR3 length: 13 amino acids. CDR3 nucleotides: TGTGCCTATACGGTGATCTTGAACACTGAAGCTTTCTTT. Its protein product is CAYTVILNTEAFF.

This clone came up once. The V and J genes are TRBV14 and TRBJ1-1; 7 bases map to TRBD1. V trimming: 0 bases; J trimming: 1 base; junction bases outside the gene matches: 5. Germline-derived CDR1 and CDR2 are SGHDN and FVKESK. The CDR3 totals 16 residues. In DNA form, the CDR3 reads TGTGCCAGCAGCCAAGAAACAGGGGTGGAGAACACTGAAGCTTTCTTT. As protein: CASSQETGVENTEAFF.

The chain joins TRBV7-9 to TRBJ2-3, with D perhaps TRBD2 (6 bases). Germline loops: CDR1 SEHNR, CDR2 FQNEAQ (reference sequence). The CDR3 has 14 residues. V was clipped by 4 bases and J by 1 base, with 9 bases between them. This chain's CDR3 is CASSYQRGTDTQYF. As DNA, the CDR3 is TGTGCCAGCAGCTACCAGCGGGGCACAGATACGCAGTATTTT.

Comment on this clone: Additional DNA sequences in this sample encode the identical CDR3. This chain connects TRBV15 to TRBJ1-5; the D is unclear. The CDR3 is 15 amino acids. Germline CDR1 and CDR2: LNHNV and YYDKDF (reference sequence). The V and J ends lost 0 bases and 7 bases respectively, with 13 bases between them. This CDR3 reads CATSREGRVGQPQHF. In DNA, the CDR3 is TGTGCCACCAGCAGAGAGGGGAGGGTCGGGCAGCCCCAGCATTTT.

The V and J genes are TRBV19 and TRBJ2-7; perhaps TRBD1 as D (5 bases). V lost 3 bases and J lost 9, with 18 bases in between. The germline V gene has CDR1 LNHDA and CDR2 SQIVND (reference sequence). The CDR3 spans 14 residues. CDR3 loop: CASSMNLDTLGQYF. The CDR3 bases are TGTGCCAGTAGTATGAACCTGGACACCCTAGGGCAGTACTTC.

The genes are TRBV11-3 and TRBJ2-2, with no clear D. The CDR3 runs to 15 residues. Trimming took 3 bases from V and 1 from J, leaving 9 bases between them. The germline CDR1 and CDR2 sequences are SGHNT and YENEEA. DNA of the CDR3: TGTGCCAGCAGCTTTGGGCAGGTGAACACCGGGGAGCTGTTTTTT. It specifies CASSFGQVNTGELFF.

This clone was picked up one time. V gene TRBV3-1 (or the pseudogene TRBV3-2) combines with J gene TRBJ1-4; 9 positions match TRBD1. CDR1 is LGHDT, CDR2 YNNKEL, per germline (reference sequence). The V segment lost 0 bases and the J segment 10 bases; nucleotides outside the gene matches: 6. There are 15 residues in the CDR3. This CDR3 reads CASSQEQGALPKLFF. DNA for the CDR3: TGTGCCAGCAGCCAAGAACAGGGGGCGCTTCCAAAACTGTTTTTT.

The V and J genes are TRBV7-8 and TRBJ2-7, with D perhaps matching TRBD2 (7 bases). With 4 bases removed from V and 4 bases from J, the gap between germline ends came to 20 bases. Looked up from germline, CDR1 is SGHVS and CDR2 is FQNEAQ. The CDR3 covers 16 residues. The CDR3 protein is CASSSQGLGGRYEQYF. The CDR3 DNA is TGTGCCAGCAGCTCACAGGGACTCGGGGGGAGGTACGAGCAGTACTTC.

The rearrangement joins TRBV5-4 to TRBJ2-2, with TRBD1 matching 7 bases. Looked up from germline, CDR1 is SGHNT and CDR2 is YYREEE (reference sequence). The CDR3 totals 16 residues. Trimming cost V 0 bases and J 3 bases; bases outside gene matches: 5. The CDR3 bases are TGTGCCAGCAGCTTGGTTCCCGGGACAGACACCGGGGAGCTGTTTTTT. As protein: CASSLVPGTDTGELFF.

This rearrangement joins TRBV2 to TRBJ1-2; 7 bases line up with TRBD1. The V and J ends lost 6 bases and 0 bases, in that order; junction bases with no gene match: 7. The length of the CDR3 is 15 residues. Germline-derived CDR1 and CDR2 are SNHLY and FYNNEI. CDR3 sequence (DNA): TGTGCCAGCAGACCCGGGACAGCAGCTAACTATGGCTACACCTTC. Its protein product is CASRPGTAANYGYTF. Drawing the rest from reference TRBV2 and TRBJ1-2, the complete variable domain is EPEVTQTPSHQVTQMGQEVILRCVPISNHLYFYWYRQILGQKVEFLVSFYNNEISEKSEIFDDQFSVERPDGSNFTLKIRSTKLEDSAMYFCASRPGTAANYGYTFGSGTRLTVV.

The V and J genes are TRBV27 and TRBJ2-1; D might be TRBD2 (6 bases). The germline CDR1 and CDR2 sequences are MNHEY and SMNVEV (reference sequence). There are 15 residues in the CDR3. The V gene lost 2 bases and the J gene lost 3 bases, with 11 bases spanning the gap. Written as DNA, the CDR3 is TGTGCCAGCAGTTTAGGAGGGGACCTCTACAATGAGCAGTTCTTC. It yields the protein CASSLGGDLYNEQFF.

This chain uses TRBV12-5 with TRBJ2-1; 13 bases fit TRBD2. Trimming at V came to 0 bases and at J to 7 bases, leaving 3 bases not matched to a gene. Germline lookup yields CDR1 LGHNT and CDR2 FRNRAP. This CDR3 contains 16 residues. CDR3 in amino acids: CASGLVLAGGPNEQFF. The CDR3 nucleotides read TGTGCTAGTGGTTTGGTACTAGCGGGAGGGCCAAATGAGCAGTTCTTC.

J is TRBJ2-1 and V is TRBV6-4, with 8 bases aligning to TRBD2. The length of the CDR3 is 15 residues. Trimming at V came to 5 bases and at J to 0 bases, leaving 3 bases not matched to a gene. The germline V gene has CDR1 MRHNA and CDR2 SNTAGT. CDR3 loop: CASSISGNSYNEQFF. The CDR3 nucleotides are TGTGCCAGCAGTATTAGCGGGAACTCCTACAATGAGCAGTTCTTC.

The V gene is TRBV3-1 (or the pseudogene TRBV3-2), the J gene TRBJ2-7; no reliable D call. Germline assignment: CDR1 LGHDT and CDR2 YNNKEL (reference sequence). The germline V and J ends were trimmed by 0 bases and 0 bases, with 12 bases remaining between them. This CDR3 comprises 16 residues. CDR3 sequence: CASSQDPEAYSYEQYF. In DNA, the CDR3 is TGTGCCAGCAGCCAAGATCCCGAGGCGTACTCCTACGAGCAGTACTTC.

The V and J genes are TRBV25-1 and TRBJ1-5; 9 nucleotides align to TRBD1. The CDR3 contains 17 residues. The V and J ends lost 4 bases and 6 bases, in that order; junction bases with no gene match: 13. Per the germline V gene, CDR1 is MGHDK and CDR2 is SYGVNS. CDR3 sequence: CASSAEELGQGGQPQHF. The CDR3 DNA sequence: TGTGCCAGCAGTGCGGAAGAATTGGGACAGGGAGGTCAGCCCCAGCATTTT.

The chain couples TRBV5-6 to TRBJ2-4; possible D gene TRBD2, 5 bases. Germline CDR1 reads SGHDT; CDR2 reads YYEEEE. V shed 2 bases and J shed 1 base, with 10 bases lying between them. CDR3 size: 15 residues. CDR3 DNA sequence: TGTGCCAGCAGCTTTCAGAGGGTGGCCAAAAACATTCAGTACTTC. Protein: CASSFQRVAKNIQYF. The variable domain in full, with the rest retrieved from reference TRBV5-6 and TRBJ2-4, is DAGVTQSPTHLIKTRGQQVTLRCSPKSGHDTVSWYQQALGQGPQFIFQYYEEEERQRGNFPDRFSGHQFPNYSSELNVNALLLGDSALYLCASSFQRVAKNIQYFGAGTRLSVL.

The chain recombines TRBV19 with TRBJ1-1, with 9 positions matching TRBD1. Germline V CDR1 and CDR2: LNHDA, SQIVND (reference sequence). This CDR3 is 15 amino acids long. Losses at the gene ends were 4 bases for V and 3 bases for J; bases not matched to a gene: 6. CDR3 nucleotide sequence: TGTGCCAGTAGTACCGGGACAGGGTTCGACACTGAAGCTTTCTTT. This translates into CASSTGTGFDTEAFF.

The chain combines TRBV5-6 with TRBJ1-5; the D gene is possibly TRBD1 (5 bases). The CDR3 is 15 residues long. Germline values: CDR1 SGHDT, CDR2 YYEEEE. Trimming took 2 bases from V and 3 from J, leaving 12 bases between them. The CDR3, as DNA: TGTGCCAGCAGCTTTAACAGGTTAAACAATCAGCCCCAGCATTTT. Translated: CASSFNRLNNQPQHF.

The rearrangement joins TRBV24-1 to TRBJ2-7, with 8 positions matching TRBD1. Trimming took 4 bases from V and 4 from J; bases not matched to a gene: 8. The CDR3 runs 15 residues. Germline CDR1 is KGHDR and CDR2 is SFDVKD. For the CDR3, the DNA is TGTGCCACCAGTGACGCCGGGACAGGATTTTACGAGCAGTACTTC. This encodes CATSDAGTGFYEQYF.

J is TRBJ1-4 and V is TRBV7-9, with 10 bases identical to TRBD1. Germline V CDR1 and CDR2: SEHNR, FQNEAQ (reference sequence). Unmatched junction bases numbered 6, after V lost 1 base and J lost 4 bases. This CDR3 spans 17 amino acids. CDR3 in amino acids: CASSLGTGGALNEKLFF. For the CDR3, the DNA is TGTGCCAGCAGCTTAGGGACAGGGGGAGCCCTTAATGAAAAACTGTTTTTT.

The chain links TRBV7-2 to TRBJ2-5, with 8 bases matching TRBD2. This CDR3 has 18 amino acids. Germline V lookup: CDR1 SGHTA, CDR2 FQGNSA. The V gene end was trimmed by 1 base and the J gene end by 9 bases; junction bases not matched to a gene: 19. Written as DNA, the CDR3 is TGTGCCAGCAGCTTAGTCGGGCTAGCGGGCGCCTTAGAGACGGCCCAGTACTTC. Translating gives CASSLVGLAGALETAQYF.